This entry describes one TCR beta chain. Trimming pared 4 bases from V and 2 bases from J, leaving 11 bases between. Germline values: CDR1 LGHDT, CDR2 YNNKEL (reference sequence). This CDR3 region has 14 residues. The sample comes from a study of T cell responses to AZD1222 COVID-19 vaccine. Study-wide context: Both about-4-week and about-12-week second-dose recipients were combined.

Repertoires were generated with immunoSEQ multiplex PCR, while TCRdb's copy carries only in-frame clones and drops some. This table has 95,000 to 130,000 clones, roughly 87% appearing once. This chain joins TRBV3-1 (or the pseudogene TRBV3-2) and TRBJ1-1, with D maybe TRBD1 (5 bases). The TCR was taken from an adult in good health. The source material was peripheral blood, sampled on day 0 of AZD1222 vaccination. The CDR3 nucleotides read TGTGCCAGCAGCCTAGGGACGGGAAACACTGAAGCTTTCTTT. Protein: CASSLGTGNTEAFF.